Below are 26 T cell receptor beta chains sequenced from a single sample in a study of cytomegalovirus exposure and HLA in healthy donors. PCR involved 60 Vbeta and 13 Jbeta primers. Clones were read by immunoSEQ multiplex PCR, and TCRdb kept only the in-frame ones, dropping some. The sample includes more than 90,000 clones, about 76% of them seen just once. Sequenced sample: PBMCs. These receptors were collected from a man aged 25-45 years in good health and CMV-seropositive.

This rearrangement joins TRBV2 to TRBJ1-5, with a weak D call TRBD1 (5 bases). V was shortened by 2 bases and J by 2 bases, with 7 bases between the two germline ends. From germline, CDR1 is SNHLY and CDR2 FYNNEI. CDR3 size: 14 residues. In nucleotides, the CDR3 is TGTGCCAGCAGTGAACTCAGGGGCAATCAGCCCCAGCATTTT. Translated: CASSELRGNQPQHF.

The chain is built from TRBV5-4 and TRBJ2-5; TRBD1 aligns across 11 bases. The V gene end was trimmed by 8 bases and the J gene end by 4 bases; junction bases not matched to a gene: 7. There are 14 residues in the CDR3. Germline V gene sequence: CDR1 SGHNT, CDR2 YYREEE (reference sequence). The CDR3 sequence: CASSGQGGGETQYF. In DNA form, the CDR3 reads TGTGCCAGTTCGGGACAGGGGGGGGGAGAGACCCAGTACTTC. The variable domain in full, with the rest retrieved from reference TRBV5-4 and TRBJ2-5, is ETGVTQSPTHLIKTRGQQVTLRCSSQSGHNTVSWYQQALGQGPQFIFQYYREEENGRGNFPPRFSGLQFPNYSSELNVNALELDDSALYLCASSGQGGGETQYFGPGTRLLVL.

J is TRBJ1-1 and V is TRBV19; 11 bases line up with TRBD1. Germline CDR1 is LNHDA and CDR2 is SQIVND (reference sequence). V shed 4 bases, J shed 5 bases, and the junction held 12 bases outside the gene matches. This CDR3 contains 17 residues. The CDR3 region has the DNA TGTGCCAGTAGTAGCAATACCGGGACAGGGGGGGAGACTGAAGCTTTCTTT. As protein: CASSSNTGTGGETEAFF.

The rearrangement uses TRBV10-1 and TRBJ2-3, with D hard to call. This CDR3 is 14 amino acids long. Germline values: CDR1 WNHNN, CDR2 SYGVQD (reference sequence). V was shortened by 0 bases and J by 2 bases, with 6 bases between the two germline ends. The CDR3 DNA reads TGCGCCAGCAGTGAGTCGGTAGACACAGATACGCAGTATTTT. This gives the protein CASSESVDTDTQYF.

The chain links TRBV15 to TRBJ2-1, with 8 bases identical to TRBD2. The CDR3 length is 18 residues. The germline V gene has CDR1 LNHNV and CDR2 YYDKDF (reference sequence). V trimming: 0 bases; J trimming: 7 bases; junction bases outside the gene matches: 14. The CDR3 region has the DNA TGTGCCACCAGCAGAGATAGGGTCGGGAGGGGGGGCCGGAATGAGCAGTTCTTC. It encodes CATSRDRVGRGGRNEQFF.

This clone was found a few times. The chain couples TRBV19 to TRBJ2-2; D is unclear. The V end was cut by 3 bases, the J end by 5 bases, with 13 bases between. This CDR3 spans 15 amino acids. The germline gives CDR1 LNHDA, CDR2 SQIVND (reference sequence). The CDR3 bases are TGTGCCAGTAGTATGTCGATAGCTAGAACCGGGGAGCTGTTTTTT. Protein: CASSMSIARTGELFF.

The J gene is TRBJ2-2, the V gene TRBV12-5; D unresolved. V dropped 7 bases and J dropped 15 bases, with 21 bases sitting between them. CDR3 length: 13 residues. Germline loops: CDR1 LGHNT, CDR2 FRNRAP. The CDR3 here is CASVSVGAPKVFF. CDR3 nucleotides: TGTGCTAGTGTTTCCGTTGGAGCCCCAAAAGTGTTTTTT.

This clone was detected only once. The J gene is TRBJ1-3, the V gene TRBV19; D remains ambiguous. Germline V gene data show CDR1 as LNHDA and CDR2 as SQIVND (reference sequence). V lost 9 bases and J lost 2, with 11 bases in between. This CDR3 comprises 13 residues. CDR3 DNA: TGTGCCAGCAGGTCGGCACCTGGAAACACCATATATTTT. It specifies CASRSAPGNTIYF. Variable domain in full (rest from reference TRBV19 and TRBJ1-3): DGGITQSPKYLFRKEGQNVTLSCEQNLNHDAMYWYRQDPGQGLRLIYYSQIVNDFQKGDIAEGYSVSREKKESFPLTVTSAQKNPTAFYLCASRSAPGNTIYFGEGSWLTVV.

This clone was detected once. The CDR3 is CASSLSSGGPSNEQFF. CDR3 coding DNA: TGTGCCAGCAGCTTATCCAGCGGGGGTCCCTCCAATGAGCAGTTCTTC. The chain carries TRBV11-3 and TRBJ2-1; 8 bases align to TRBD2. This CDR3 region has 16 residues. CDR1 is SGHNT, CDR2 YENEEA, per germline. Germline trimming cut 2 bases from V and 6 bases from J; bases unmatched to any gene: 9.

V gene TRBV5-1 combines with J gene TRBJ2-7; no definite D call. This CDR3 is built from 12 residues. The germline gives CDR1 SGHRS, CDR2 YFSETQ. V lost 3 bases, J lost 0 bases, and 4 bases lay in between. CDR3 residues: CASSSVSYEQYF. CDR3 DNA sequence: TGCGCCAGCAGCTCCGTCTCCTACGAGCAGTACTTC.

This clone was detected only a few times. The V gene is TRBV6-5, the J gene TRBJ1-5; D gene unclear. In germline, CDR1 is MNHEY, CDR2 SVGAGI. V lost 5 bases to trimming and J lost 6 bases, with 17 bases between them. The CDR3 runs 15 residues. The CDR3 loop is CASSKTSGRRQPQHF. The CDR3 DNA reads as TGTGCCAGCAGTAAGACGTCGGGGAGGCGTCAGCCCCAGCATTTT.

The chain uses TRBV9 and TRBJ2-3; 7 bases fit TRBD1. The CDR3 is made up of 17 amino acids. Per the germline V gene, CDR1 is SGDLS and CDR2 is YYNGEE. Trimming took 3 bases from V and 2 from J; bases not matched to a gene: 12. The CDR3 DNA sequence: TGTGCCAGCAGCGGAGGAGACAGGGCCGGGCCCACAGATACGCAGTATTTT. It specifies CASSGGDRAGPTDTQYF.

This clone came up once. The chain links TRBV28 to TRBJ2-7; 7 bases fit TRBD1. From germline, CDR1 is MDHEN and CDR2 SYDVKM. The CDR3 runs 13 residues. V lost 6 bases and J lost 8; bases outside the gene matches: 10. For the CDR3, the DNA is TGTGCCAGCAGGCCGGGACAGTATCAGCAGCAGTACTTC. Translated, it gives CASRPGQYQQQYF.

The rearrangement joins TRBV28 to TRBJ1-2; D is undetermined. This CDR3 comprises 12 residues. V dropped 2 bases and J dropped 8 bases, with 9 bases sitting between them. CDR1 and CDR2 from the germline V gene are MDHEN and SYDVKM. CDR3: CASSLRQRGYTF. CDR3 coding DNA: TGTGCCAGCAGTTTAAGGCAGCGAGGCTACACCTTC.

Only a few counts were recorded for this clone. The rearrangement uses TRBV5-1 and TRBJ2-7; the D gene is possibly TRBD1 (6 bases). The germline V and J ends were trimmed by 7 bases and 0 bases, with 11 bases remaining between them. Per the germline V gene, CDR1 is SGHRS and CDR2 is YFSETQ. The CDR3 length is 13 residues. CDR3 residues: CASRDTSSYEQYF. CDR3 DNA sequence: TGCGCCAGCCGGGACACCAGCTCCTACGAGCAGTACTTC.

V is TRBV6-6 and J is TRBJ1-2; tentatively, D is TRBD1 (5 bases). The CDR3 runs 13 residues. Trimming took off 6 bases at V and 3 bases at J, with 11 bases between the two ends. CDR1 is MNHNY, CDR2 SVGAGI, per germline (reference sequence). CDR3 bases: TGTGCCAGCAGCGGGCGGGGGGACTATGGCTACACCTTC. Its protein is CASSGRGDYGYTF.

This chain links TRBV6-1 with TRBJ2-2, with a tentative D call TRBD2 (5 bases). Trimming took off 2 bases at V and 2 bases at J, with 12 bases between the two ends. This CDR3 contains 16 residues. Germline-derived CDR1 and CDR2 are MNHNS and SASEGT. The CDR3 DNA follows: TGTGCCAGCAGTGAAATCGCGGGTTATAACACCGGGGAGCTGTTTTTT. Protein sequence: CASSEIAGYNTGELFF.

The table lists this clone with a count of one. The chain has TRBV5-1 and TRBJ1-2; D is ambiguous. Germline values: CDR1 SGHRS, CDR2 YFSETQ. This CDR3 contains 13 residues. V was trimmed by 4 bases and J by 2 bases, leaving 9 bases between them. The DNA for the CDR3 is TGCGCCAGCAGCCCCGCAGTGAACTATGGCTACACCTTC. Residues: CASSPAVNYGYTF.

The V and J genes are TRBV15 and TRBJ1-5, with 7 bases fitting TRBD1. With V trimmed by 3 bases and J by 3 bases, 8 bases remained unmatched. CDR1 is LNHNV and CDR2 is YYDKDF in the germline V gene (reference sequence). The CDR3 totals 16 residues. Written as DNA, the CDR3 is TGTGCCACCAGCAGCGGAACAGGGGTCCCCAATCAGCCCCAGCATTTT. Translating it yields CATSSGTGVPNQPQHF.

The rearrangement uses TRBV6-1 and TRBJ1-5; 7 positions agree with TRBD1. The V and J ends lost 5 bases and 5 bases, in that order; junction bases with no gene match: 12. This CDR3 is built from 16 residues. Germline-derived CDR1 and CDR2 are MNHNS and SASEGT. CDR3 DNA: TGTGCCAGCAGTCAAGGTGGGACAGAGCGATATCAGCCCCAGCATTTT. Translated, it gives CASSQGGTERYQPQHF.

CDR3 region: CASSFWGLSYEQYF. The DNA for the CDR3 is TGTGCCAGCAGTTTCTGGGGGCTCTCCTACGAGCAGTACTTC. The V call is TRBV28, the J call TRBJ2-7; weak D call: TRBD1 (6 bases). Per the germline V gene, CDR1 is MDHEN and CDR2 is SYDVKM. With 3 bases removed from V and 0 bases from J, the gap between germline ends came to 9 bases. This CDR3 comprises 14 residues.

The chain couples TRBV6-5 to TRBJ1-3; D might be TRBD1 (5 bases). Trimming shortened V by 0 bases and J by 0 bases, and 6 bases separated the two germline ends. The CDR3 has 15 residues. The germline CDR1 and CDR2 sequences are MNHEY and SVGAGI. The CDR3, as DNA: TGTGCCAGCAGTTACTCACAGGTCTCTGGAAACACCATATATTTT. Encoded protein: CASSYSQVSGNTIYF.

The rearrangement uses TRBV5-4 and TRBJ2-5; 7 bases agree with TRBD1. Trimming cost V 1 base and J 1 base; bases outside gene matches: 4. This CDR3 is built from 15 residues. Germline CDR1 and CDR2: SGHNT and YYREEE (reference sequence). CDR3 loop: CASSLPGQVQETQYF. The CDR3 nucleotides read TGTGCCAGCAGCTTGCCAGGACAGGTCCAAGAGACCCAGTACTTC.

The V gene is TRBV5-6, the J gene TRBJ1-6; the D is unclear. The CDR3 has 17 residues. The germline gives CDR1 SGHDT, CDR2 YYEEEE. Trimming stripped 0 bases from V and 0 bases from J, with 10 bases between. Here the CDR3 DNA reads TGTGCCAGCAGCTTGGATCCCCTGAGCTCCTATAATTCACCCCTCCACTTT. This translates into CASSLDPLSSYNSPLHF.

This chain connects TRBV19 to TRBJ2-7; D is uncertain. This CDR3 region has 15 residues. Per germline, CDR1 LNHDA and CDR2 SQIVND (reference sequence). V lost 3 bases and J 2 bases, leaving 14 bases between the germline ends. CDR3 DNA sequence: TGTGCCAGTAGTATTGAAGGCCAGGCTACCTACGAGCAGTACTTC. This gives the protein CASSIEGQATYEQYF.

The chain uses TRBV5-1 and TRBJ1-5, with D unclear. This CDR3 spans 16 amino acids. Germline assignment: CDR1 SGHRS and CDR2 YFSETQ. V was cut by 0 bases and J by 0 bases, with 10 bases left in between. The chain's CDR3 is CASSLGGDHSNQPQHF. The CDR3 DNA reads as TGCGCCAGCAGCTTGGGCGGAGACCATAGCAATCAGCCCCAGCATTTT.